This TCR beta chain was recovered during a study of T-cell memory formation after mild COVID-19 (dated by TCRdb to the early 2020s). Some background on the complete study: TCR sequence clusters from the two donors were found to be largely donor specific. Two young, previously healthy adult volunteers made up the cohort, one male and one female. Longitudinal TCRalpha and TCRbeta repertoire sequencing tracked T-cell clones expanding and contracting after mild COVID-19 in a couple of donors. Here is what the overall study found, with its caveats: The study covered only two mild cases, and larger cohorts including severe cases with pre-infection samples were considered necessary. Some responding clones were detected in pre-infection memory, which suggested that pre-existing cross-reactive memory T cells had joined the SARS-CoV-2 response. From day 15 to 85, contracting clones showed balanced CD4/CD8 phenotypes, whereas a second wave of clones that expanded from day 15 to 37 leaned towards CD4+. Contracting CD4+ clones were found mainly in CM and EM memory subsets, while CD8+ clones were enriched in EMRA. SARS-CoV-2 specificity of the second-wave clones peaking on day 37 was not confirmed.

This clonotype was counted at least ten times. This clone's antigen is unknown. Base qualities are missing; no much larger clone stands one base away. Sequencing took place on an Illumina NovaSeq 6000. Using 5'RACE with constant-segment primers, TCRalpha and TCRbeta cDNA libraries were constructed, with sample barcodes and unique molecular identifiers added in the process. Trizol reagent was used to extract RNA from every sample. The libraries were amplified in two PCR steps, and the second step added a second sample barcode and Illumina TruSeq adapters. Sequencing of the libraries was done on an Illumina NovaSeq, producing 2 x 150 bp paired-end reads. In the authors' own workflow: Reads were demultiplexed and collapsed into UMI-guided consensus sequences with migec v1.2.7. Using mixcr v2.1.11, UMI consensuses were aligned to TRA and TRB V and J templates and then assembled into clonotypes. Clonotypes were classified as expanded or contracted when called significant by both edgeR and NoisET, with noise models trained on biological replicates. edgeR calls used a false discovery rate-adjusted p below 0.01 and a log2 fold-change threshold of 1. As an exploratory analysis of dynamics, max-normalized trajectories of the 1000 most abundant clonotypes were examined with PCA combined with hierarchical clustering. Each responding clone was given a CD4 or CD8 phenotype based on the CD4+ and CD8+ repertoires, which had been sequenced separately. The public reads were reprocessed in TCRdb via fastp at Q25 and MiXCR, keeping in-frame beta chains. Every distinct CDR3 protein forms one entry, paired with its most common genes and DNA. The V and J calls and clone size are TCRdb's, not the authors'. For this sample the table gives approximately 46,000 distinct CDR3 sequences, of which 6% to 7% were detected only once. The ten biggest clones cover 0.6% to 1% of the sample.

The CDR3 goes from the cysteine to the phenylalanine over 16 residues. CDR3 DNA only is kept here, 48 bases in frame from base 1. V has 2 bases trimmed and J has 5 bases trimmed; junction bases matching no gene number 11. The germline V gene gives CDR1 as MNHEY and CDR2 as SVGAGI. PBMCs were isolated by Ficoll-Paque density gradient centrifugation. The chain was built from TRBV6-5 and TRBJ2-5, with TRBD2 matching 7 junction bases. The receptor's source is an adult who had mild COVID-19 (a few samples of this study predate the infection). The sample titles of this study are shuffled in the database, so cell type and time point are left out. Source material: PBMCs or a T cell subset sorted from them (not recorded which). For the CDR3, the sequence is CASSYRGGLVGETQYF. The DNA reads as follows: TGTGCCAGCAGTTACCGCGGCGGACTAGTTGGGGAGACCCAGTACTTC.